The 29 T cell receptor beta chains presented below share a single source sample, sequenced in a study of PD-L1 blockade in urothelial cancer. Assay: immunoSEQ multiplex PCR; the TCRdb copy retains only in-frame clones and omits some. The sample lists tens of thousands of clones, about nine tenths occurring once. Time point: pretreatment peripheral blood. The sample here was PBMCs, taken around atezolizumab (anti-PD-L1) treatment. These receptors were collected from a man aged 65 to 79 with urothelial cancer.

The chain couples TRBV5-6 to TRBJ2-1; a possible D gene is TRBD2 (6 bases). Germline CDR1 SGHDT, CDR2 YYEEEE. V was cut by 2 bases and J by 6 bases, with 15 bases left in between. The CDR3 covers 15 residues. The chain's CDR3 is CASSFRRVGSNEQFF. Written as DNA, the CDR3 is TGTGCCAGCAGCTTCCGGAGGGTGGGGTCCAATGAGCAGTTCTTC.

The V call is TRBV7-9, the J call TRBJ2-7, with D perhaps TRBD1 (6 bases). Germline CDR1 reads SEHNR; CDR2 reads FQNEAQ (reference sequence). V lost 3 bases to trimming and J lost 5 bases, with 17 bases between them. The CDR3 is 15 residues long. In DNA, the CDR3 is TGTGCCAGCAGCTTGGGGTGGGGGCGCGTCAACGAGCAGTACTTC. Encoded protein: CASSLGWGRVNEQYF.

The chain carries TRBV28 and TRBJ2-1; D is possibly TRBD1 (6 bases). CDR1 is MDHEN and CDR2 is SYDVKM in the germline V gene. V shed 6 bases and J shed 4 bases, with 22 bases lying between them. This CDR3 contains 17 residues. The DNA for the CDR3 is TGTGCCAGCAGCCCTGACAGGTTTCAGCACCTATACAATGAGCAGTTCTTC. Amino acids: CASSPDRFQHLYNEQFF.

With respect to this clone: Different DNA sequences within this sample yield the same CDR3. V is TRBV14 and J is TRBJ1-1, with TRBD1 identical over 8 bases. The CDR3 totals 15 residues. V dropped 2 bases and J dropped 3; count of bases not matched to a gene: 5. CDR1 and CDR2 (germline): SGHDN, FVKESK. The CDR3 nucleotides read TGTGCCAGCAGCCAAAGGACAGGGAGAGACACTGAAGCTTTCTTT. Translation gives CASSQRTGRDTEAFF.

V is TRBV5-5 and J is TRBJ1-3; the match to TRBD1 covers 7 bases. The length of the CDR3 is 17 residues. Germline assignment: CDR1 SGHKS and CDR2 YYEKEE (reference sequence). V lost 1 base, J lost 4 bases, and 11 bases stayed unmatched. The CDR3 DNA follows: TGTGCCAGCAGCTTGCATTTCGACAGGGAATCGGGAAACACCATATATTTT. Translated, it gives CASSLHFDRESGNTIYF.

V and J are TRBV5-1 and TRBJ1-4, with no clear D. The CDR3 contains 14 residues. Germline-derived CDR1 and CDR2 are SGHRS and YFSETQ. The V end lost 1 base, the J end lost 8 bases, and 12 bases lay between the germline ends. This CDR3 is CASSLRSPWEKLFF. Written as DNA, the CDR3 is TGCGCCAGCAGCTTGAGGAGCCCATGGGAAAAACTGTTTTTT.

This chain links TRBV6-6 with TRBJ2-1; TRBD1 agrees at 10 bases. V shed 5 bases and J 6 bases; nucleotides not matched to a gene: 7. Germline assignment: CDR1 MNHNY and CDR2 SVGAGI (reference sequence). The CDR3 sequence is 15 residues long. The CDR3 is CASSAGTGAPNEQFF. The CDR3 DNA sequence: TGTGCCAGCAGTGCCGGGACAGGGGCTCCCAATGAGCAGTTCTTC.

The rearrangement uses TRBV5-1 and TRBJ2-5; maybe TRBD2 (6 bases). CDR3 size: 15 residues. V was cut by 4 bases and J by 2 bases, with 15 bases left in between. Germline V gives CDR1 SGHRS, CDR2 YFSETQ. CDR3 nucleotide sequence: TGCGCCAGCAGCCCGGAGGGACTCGTACAAGAGACCCAGTACTTC. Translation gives CASSPEGLVQETQYF. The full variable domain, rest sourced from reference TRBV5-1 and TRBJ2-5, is KAGVTQTPRYLIKTRGQQVTLSCSPISGHRSVSWYQQTPGQGLQFLFEYFSETQRNKGNFPGRFSGRQFSNSRSEMNVSTLELGDSALYLCASSPEGLVQETQYFGPGTRLLVL.

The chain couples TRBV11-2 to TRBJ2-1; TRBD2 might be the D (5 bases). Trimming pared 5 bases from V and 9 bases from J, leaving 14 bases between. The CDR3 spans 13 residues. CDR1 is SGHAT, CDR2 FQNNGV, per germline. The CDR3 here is CASSLAGLFEQFF. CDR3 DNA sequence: TGTGCCAGCAGCCTAGCAGGACTTTTTGAGCAGTTCTTC. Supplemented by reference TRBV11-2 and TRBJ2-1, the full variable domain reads EAGVAQSPRYKIIEKRQSVAFWCNPISGHATLYWYQQILGQGPKLLIQFQNNGVVDDSQLPKDRFSAERLKGVDSTLKIQPAKLEDSAVYLCASSLAGLFEQFFGPGTRLTVL.

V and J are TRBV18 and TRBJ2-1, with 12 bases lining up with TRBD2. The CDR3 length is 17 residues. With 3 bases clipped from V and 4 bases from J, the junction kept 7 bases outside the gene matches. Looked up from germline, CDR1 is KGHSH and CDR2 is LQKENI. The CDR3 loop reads CASSPTAGTSGYNEQFF. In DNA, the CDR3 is TGTGCCAGCTCACCGACAGCCGGGACTAGCGGGTACAATGAGCAGTTCTTC.

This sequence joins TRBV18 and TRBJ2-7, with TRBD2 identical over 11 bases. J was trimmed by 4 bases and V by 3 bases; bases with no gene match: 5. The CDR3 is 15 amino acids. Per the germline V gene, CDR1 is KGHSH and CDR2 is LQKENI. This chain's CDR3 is CASSPSGLADYEQYF. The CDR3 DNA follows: TGTGCCAGCTCACCTTCGGGACTAGCGGATTACGAGCAGTACTTC.

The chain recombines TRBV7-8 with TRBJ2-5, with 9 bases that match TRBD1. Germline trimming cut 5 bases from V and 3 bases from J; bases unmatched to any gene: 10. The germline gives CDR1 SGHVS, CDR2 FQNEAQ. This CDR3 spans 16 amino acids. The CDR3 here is CASSPGTGRLEETQYF. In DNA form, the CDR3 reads TGTGCCAGCAGCCCCGGGACAGGGAGATTGGAAGAGACCCAGTACTTC.

The DNA of the CDR3 is TGCGCCAGCAGGGGGGGGTCTTCTAATGAAAAACTGTTTTTT. Encoded protein: CASRGGSSNEKLFF. V is TRBV5-1 and J is TRBJ1-4; maybe TRBD1 (5 bases). V shed 5 bases and J shed 3 bases, with 11 bases lying between them. The germline V gene has CDR1 SGHRS and CDR2 YFSETQ. The CDR3 contains 14 residues.

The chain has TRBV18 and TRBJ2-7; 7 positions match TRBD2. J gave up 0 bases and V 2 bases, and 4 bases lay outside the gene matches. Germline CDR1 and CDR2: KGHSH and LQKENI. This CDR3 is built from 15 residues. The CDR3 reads CASSPLGEGSYEQYF. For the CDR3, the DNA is TGTGCCAGCTCACCATTGGGGGAGGGCTCCTACGAGCAGTACTTC.

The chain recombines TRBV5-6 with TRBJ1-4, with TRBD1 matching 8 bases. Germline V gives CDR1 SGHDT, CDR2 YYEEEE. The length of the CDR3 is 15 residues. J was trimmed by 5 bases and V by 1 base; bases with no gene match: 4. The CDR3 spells CASSLTDRANEKLFF. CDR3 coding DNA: TGTGCCAGCAGCTTGACGGACAGGGCAAATGAAAAACTGTTTTTT.

The CDR3: CASSTWTGPYEQYF. The CDR3, as DNA: TGTGCCAGCAGCACCTGGACAGGGCCCTACGAGCAGTACTTC. The V and J genes are TRBV11-2 and TRBJ2-7; 8 bases fit TRBD1. Looked up from germline, CDR1 is SGHAT and CDR2 is FQNNGV. The J segment lost 2 bases and the V segment lost 5 bases, leaving 5 bases of the junction unmatched. There are 14 residues in the CDR3.

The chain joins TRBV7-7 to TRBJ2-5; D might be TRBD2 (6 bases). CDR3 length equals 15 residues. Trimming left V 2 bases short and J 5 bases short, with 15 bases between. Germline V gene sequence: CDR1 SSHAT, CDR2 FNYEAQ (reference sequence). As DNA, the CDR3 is TGTGCCAGCAGCTTATCGACTACCGGAGGGGAGACCCAGTACTTC. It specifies CASSLSTTGGETQYF.

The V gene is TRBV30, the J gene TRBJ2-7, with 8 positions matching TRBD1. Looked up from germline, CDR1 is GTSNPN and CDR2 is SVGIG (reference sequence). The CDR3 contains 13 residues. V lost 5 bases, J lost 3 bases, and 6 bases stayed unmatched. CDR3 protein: CAWGGGQGYEQYF. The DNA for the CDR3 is TGTGCCTGGGGAGGAGGACAGGGCTACGAGCAGTACTTC.

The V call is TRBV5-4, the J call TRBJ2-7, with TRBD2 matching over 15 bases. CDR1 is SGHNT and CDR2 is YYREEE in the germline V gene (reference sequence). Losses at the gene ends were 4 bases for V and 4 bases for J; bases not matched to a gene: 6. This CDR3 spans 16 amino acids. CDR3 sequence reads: CASSLGLAGGSYEQYF. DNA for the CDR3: TGTGCCAGCAGCCTAGGACTAGCGGGAGGGTCTTACGAGCAGTACTTC.

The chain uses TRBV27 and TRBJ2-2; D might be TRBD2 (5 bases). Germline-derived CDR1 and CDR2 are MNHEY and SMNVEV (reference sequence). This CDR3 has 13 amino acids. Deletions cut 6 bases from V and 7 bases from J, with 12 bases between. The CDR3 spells CASSRLAGGELFF. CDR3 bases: TGTGCCAGCAGCAGGCTAGCCGGCGGGGAGCTGTTTTTT.

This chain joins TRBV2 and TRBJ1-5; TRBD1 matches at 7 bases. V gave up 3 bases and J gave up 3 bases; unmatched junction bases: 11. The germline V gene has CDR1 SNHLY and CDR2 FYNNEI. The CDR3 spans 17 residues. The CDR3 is CASSEEIPGQFNQPQHF. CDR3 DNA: TGTGCCAGCAGTGAGGAGATACCGGGACAGTTCAATCAGCCCCAGCATTTT.

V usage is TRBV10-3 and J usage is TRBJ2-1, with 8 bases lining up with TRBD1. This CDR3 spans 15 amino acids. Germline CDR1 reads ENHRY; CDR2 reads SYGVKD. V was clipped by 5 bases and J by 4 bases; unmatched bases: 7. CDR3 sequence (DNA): TGTGCCATCAGTCTACAGGGGGAAATGTACAATGAGCAGTTCTTC. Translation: CAISLQGEMYNEQFF.

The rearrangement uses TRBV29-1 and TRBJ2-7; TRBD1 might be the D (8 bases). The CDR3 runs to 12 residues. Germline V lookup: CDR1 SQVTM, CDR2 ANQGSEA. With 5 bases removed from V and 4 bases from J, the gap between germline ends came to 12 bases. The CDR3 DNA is TGCAGCGTTACAGGGGGGGGTTACGAGCAGTACTTC. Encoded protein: CSVTGGGYEQYF.

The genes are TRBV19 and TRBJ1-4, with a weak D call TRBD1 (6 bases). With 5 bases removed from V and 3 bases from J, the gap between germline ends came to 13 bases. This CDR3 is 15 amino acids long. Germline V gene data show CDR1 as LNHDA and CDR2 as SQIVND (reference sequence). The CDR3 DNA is TGTGCCAGTAGTGCCCTACAGGGTCCTAATGAAAAACTGTTTTTT. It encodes CASSALQGPNEKLFF.

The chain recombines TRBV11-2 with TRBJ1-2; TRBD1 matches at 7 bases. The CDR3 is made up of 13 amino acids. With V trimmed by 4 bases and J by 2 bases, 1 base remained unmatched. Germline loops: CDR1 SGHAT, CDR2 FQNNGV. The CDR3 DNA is TGTGCCAGCAGCTCGACAGGGAACTATGGCTACACCTTC. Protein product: CASSSTGNYGYTF.

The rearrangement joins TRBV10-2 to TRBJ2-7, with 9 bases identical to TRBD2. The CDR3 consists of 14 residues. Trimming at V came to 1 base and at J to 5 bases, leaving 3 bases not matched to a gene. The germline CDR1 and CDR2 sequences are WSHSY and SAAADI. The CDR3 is CASSELLAGHEQYF. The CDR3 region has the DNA TGCGCCAGCAGTGAGTTACTAGCGGGCCACGAGCAGTACTTC.

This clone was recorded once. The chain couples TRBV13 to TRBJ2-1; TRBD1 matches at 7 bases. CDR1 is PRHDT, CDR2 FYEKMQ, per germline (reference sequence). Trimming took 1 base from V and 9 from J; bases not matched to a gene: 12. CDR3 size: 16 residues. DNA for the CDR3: TGTGCCAGCAGCTTAGTGACTAACTCAGGGGGTCCTGAGCAGTTCTTC. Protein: CASSLVTNSGGPEQFF.

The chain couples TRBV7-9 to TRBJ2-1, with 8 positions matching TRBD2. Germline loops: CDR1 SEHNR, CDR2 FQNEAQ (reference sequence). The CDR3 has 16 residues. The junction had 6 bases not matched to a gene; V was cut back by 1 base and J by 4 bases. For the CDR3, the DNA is TGTGCCAGCAGCTTAGGGTCGGGAGGGTATTACAATGAGCAGTTCTTC. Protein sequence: CASSLGSGGYYNEQFF.

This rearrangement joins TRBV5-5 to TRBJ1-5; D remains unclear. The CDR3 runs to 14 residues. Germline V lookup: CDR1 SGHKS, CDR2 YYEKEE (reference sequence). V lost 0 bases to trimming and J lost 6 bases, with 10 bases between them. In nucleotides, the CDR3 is TGTGCCAGCAGCTTGGGGGGAGAACCTCAGCCCCAGCATTTT. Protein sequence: CASSLGGEPQPQHF.